The 31 T cell receptor beta chains given below trace back to one sample, sequenced in a study of beta chain features in type 1 diabetes. Investigators reverse transcribed all isolated RNA, so they sequenced expressed TCRB transcripts. Produced via immunoSEQ multiplex PCR; TCRdb's table is partial and in-frame only. The sample lists more than 350,000 clones, about 10% occurring once. What was sequenced was naive CD4+ T cells from blood. All receptors come from a woman in her late teens or twenties in good health.

The chain employs TRBV4-1 and TRBJ2-6, with D tentatively TRBD1 or TRBD2 (5 bases each). V was shortened by 1 base and J by 2 bases, with 12 bases between the two germline ends. The CDR3 runs to 17 residues. Germline CDR1 and CDR2: MGHRA and YSYEKL. The CDR3 loop is CASSQGLLGAGANVLTF. The CDR3 DNA sequence: TGCGCCAGCAGCCAAGGATTACTAGGGGCTGGGGCCAACGTCCTGACTTTC.

This clone was counted between two and nine times. V is TRBV18 and J is TRBJ2-3, with 7 bases that match TRBD1. The V gene end was trimmed by 3 bases and the J gene end by 4 bases; junction bases not matched to a gene: 1. This CDR3 spans 13 amino acids. Germline V CDR1 and CDR2: KGHSH, LQKENI. As DNA, the CDR3 is TGTGCCAGCTCACCCCAGGGGGCAGATACGCAGTATTTT. It is translated as CASSPQGADTQYF.

This sequence joins TRBV29-1 and TRBJ1-1; no reliable D call. V lost 7 bases to trimming and J lost 0 bases, with 6 bases between them. The germline CDR1 and CDR2 sequences are SQVTM and ANQGSEA. The CDR3 is made up of 11 amino acids. The CDR3 sequence is CSASLNTEAFF. The CDR3 DNA reads TGCAGCGCATCTCTGAACACTGAAGCTTTCTTT.

In this sample, this clone turned up a few times. The chain joins TRBV7-9 to TRBJ1-1; 8 nucleotides agree with TRBD1. The germline CDR1 and CDR2 sequences are SEHNR and FQNEAQ (reference sequence). This CDR3 comprises 13 residues. V trimming: 5 bases; J trimming: 3 bases; junction bases outside the gene matches: 2. CDR3 bases: TGTGCCAGCAGCGAACAGGGGGACACTGAAGCTTTCTTT. Its protein product is CASSEQGDTEAFF.

The chain carries TRBV4-1 and TRBJ2-5; possibly TRBD2 for D (5 bases). Per the germline V gene, CDR1 is MGHRA and CDR2 is YSYEKL. Trimming stripped 1 base from V and 3 bases from J, with 24 bases between. CDR3 size: 19 residues. DNA of the CDR3: TGCGCCAGCAGCCAAGGAAGTTTCTCGGGATCGGGGAACAAAGAGACCCAGTACTTC. It specifies CASSQGSFSGSGNKETQYF.

Of note for this clone: This sample includes further DNA sequences coding for the same CDR3. The chain is built from TRBV4-3 and TRBJ2-3; no reliable D call. V lost 0 bases to trimming and J lost 2 bases, with 6 bases between them. CDR3 size: 14 residues. The V gene's germline CDR1 is LGHNA and CDR2 YSLEER. CDR3 amino acids: CASSQDRSTDTQYF. DNA for the CDR3: TGCGCCAGCAGCCAAGATCGGTCCACAGATACGCAGTATTTT.

This clone was observed a few times. This rearrangement joins TRBV13 to TRBJ2-7; 8 bases match TRBD1. There are 15 residues in the CDR3. With V trimmed by 5 bases and J by 5 bases, 11 bases remained unmatched. Germline V lookup: CDR1 PRHDT, CDR2 FYEKMQ (reference sequence). DNA for the CDR3: TGTGCCAGCAGCCCTAAGGGACAGGCCCGTCACGAGCAGTACTTC. Protein sequence: CASSPKGQARHEQYF.

This clone showed up just a few times. This chain uses TRBV7-2 with TRBJ2-3, with D possibly being TRBD2 (5 bases). CDR3 length: 16 residues. Trimming stripped 3 bases from V and 1 base from J, with 14 bases between. Germline-derived CDR1 and CDR2 are SGHTA and FQGNSA. The DNA of the CDR3 is TGTGCCAGCAGCTTCTCTAGCCGGACTCGCACAGATACGCAGTATTTT. Amino acid sequence: CASSFSSRTRTDTQYF.

This clone was counted between two and nine times. The gene calls are TRBV6-4 and TRBJ2-1; 13 bases are shared with TRBD2. The germline V gene encodes CDR1 MRHNA and CDR2 SNTAGT. V gave up 6 bases and J gave up 4 bases; unmatched junction bases: 6. This CDR3 is 16 amino acids long. CDR3 in amino acids: CASSASGLAGYNEQFF. As DNA, the CDR3 is TGTGCCAGCAGCGCCTCGGGACTAGCGGGGTACAATGAGCAGTTCTTC.

In its sample, this clone was seen a few times. V gene TRBV29-1 combines with J gene TRBJ2-3, with D unresolved. This CDR3 comprises 14 residues. Germline CDR1 reads SQVTM; CDR2 reads ANQGSEA. V shed 4 bases and J shed 1 base, with 12 bases lying between them. CDR3 bases: TGCAGCGTTGGGGATAGATTCGGCACAGATACGCAGTATTTT. Translating gives CSVGDRFGTDTQYF.

The chain employs TRBV9 and TRBJ1-2, with 8 bases that match TRBD1. The CDR3 spans 15 residues. With 0 bases clipped from V and 4 bases from J, the junction kept 5 bases outside the gene matches. Germline V lookup: CDR1 SGDLS, CDR2 YYNGEE. The chain's CDR3 is CASSVEADRGYGYTF. Written as DNA, the CDR3 is TGTGCCAGCAGCGTAGAGGCCGACAGGGGCTATGGCTACACCTTC.

The V and J genes are TRBV5-4 and TRBJ2-3; no definite D call. The V end was cut by 2 bases, the J end by 2 bases, with 12 bases between. CDR3 size: 15 residues. Germline V lookup: CDR1 SGHNT, CDR2 YYREEE (reference sequence). This chain's CDR3 is CASSFDSGLTDTQYF. In DNA, the CDR3 is TGTGCCAGCAGCTTTGACTCAGGCCTCACAGATACGCAGTATTTT.

This clone showed up just a few times. The rearrangement uses TRBV5-1 and TRBJ1-5, with D tentatively TRBD1 (6 bases). The CDR3 has 15 amino acids. The ends were cut back, 0 bases at V and 5 bases at J, with 12 bases in the middle. Germline CDR1 and CDR2: SGHRS and YFSETQ. The CDR3 loop is CASSLVGGYDQPQHF. The DNA of the CDR3 is TGCGCCAGCAGCTTGGTGGGGGGCTATGATCAGCCCCAGCATTTT.

The chain recombines TRBV7-8 with TRBJ1-1; the D gene is possibly TRBD1 (6 bases). Looked up from germline, CDR1 is SGHVS and CDR2 is FQNEAQ. V was trimmed by 1 base and J by 4 bases, leaving 7 bases between them. The CDR3 length is 13 residues. CDR3 coding DNA: TGTGCCAGCAGCTTAGAAGGGGGCACTGAAGCTTTCTTT. Translation gives CASSLEGGTEAFF.

There are a few counts of this clone. The chain uses TRBV18 and TRBJ2-7; TRBD2 aligns across 7 bases. J was trimmed by 5 bases and V by 2 bases; bases with no gene match: 9. Looked up from germline, CDR1 is KGHSH and CDR2 is LQKENI. CDR3 size: 15 residues. CDR3 coding DNA: TGTGCCAGCTCACCATCCCTGGGGAGGGTACACGAGCAGTACGTC. It yields the protein CASSPSLGRVHEQYV.

Only a few counts were recorded for this clone. The J gene is TRBJ2-2, the V gene TRBV6-5; 9 positions agree with TRBD2. Trimming at V came to 11 bases and at J to 6 bases, leaving 10 bases not matched to a gene. The CDR3 consists of 14 residues. Germline assignment: CDR1 MNHEY and CDR2 SVGAGI. The CDR3 here is CAHHLAGLAGELFF. For the CDR3, the DNA is TGTGCCCACCACCTAGCGGGGCTTGCCGGGGAGCTGTTTTTT.

This chain uses TRBV5-1 with TRBJ1-5; 10 bases map to TRBD1. Germline V lookup: CDR1 SGHRS, CDR2 YFSETQ. V lost 7 bases, J lost 8 bases, and 9 bases stayed unmatched. The CDR3 is 14 amino acids. The CDR3 nucleotides read TGCGCCAGCCGTCCGGGACAGGGGCCGGAGCCCCAGCATTTT. Amino acids: CASRPGQGPEPQHF.

This clone was seen more than once but under ten times. V is TRBV4-3 and J is TRBJ2-1; tentatively, D is TRBD1 or TRBD2 (5 bases each). This CDR3 region has 13 residues. The germline V gene encodes CDR1 LGHNA and CDR2 YSLEER. The V end was cut by 4 bases, the J end by 6 bases, with 10 bases between. As DNA, the CDR3 is TGCGCCAGCAGCCGGGACCGGCCCAATGAGCAGTTCTTC. Translated, it gives CASSRDRPNEQFF.

J is TRBJ2-3 and V is TRBV5-1, with TRBD1 matching 7 bases. Germline V lookup: CDR1 SGHRS, CDR2 YFSETQ. Losses at the gene ends were 4 bases for V and 4 bases for J; bases not matched to a gene: 3. The CDR3 covers 13 residues. The CDR3 region has the DNA TGCGCCAGCAGCAAGACAGGGTCAGATACGCAGTATTTT. Residues: CASSKTGSDTQYF.

A few counts support this clone. This rearrangement joins TRBV5-1 to TRBJ1-2; 8 positions agree with TRBD1. CDR1 SGHRS and CDR2 YFSETQ come from the germline V gene. This CDR3 comprises 17 residues. Trimming took 5 bases from V and 0 from J; bases not matched to a gene: 12. CDR3 in DNA: TGCGCCAGCAGGATCACAGGGGGAGCGGCCCCTAACTATGGCTACACCTTC. Translated, it gives CASRITGGAAPNYGYTF.

The CDR3: CASSQANHYEQYF. The CDR3 nucleotides read TGTGCCAGCAGCCAAGCTAACCACTACGAGCAGTACTTC. The chain recombines TRBV14 with TRBJ2-7; D remains ambiguous. V dropped 1 base and J dropped 3 bases, with 7 bases sitting between them. Per germline, CDR1 SGHDN and CDR2 FVKESK. The CDR3 has 13 residues.

A few counts support this clone. The sample has other DNA sequences that encode this CDR3 too. The chain employs TRBV2 and TRBJ1-1; D uncertain. V lost 3 bases to trimming and J lost 0 bases, with 5 bases between them. The V gene's germline CDR1 is SNHLY and CDR2 FYNNEI. This CDR3 comprises 13 residues. CDR3 sequence: CASSEGLNTEAFF. The CDR3 bases are TGTGCCAGCAGTGAGGGTTTGAACACTGAAGCTTTCTTT. Using reference TRBV2 and TRBJ1-1 for the parts outside the CDR3, the full variable domain is EPEVTQTPSHQVTQMGQEVILRCVPISNHLYFYWYRQILGQKVEFLVSFYNNEISEKSEIFDDQFSVERPDGSNFTLKIRSTKLEDSAMYFCASSEGLNTEAFFGQGTRLTVV.

This clone was observed many times. The V call is TRBV30, the J call TRBJ1-1; D is ambiguous. V dropped 7 bases and J dropped 6 bases, with 12 bases sitting between them. The CDR3 totals 11 residues. Germline V gene data show CDR1 as GTSNPN and CDR2 as SVGIG (reference sequence). The CDR3 region has the DNA TGTGCCTCCCGAAGGCAGGCTGAAGCTTTCTTT. This codes for CASRRQAEAFF.

This clone has a handful of counts. The rearrangement joins TRBV9 to TRBJ2-1, with 9 nucleotides matching TRBD2. The CDR3 length is 16 residues. Per germline, CDR1 SGDLS and CDR2 YYNGEE. The trim removed 0 bases at V and 4 bases at J, leaving 5 bases unmatched. The CDR3 nucleotides are TGTGCCAGCAGCGTAGCAGGACTAGCGCTATACAATGAGCAGTTCTTC. Protein product: CASSVAGLALYNEQFF.

The chain carries TRBV5-1 and TRBJ2-1, with TRBD2 matching over 10 bases. Looked up from germline, CDR1 is SGHRS and CDR2 is YFSETQ. There are 13 residues in the CDR3. With V trimmed by 7 bases and J by 7 bases, 5 bases remained unmatched. In DNA form, the CDR3 reads TGCGCCAGCGGAGCGGGAGGGGTTAATGAGCAGTTCTTC. It specifies CASGAGGVNEQFF.

The rearrangement uses TRBV5-1 and TRBJ2-1; D uncertain. CDR3 length: 15 residues. The V gene's germline CDR1 is SGHRS and CDR2 YFSETQ. V dropped 1 base and J dropped 4 bases, with 12 bases sitting between them. For the CDR3, the DNA is TGCGCCAGCAGCTTGTCTGGTTTTAAGTACAATGAGCAGTTCTTC. The encoded protein is CASSLSGFKYNEQFF.

This clone has just a few counts. The V and J genes are TRBV28 and TRBJ2-3; D could derive from TRBD1 or TRBD2 (5 bases each). The CDR3 is made up of 13 amino acids. Germline CDR1 and CDR2: MDHEN and SYDVKM. V shed 7 bases and J shed 7 bases, with 15 bases lying between them. CDR3 in amino acids: CASTPFRDHTQYF. CDR3 in DNA: TGTGCCAGCACTCCCTTCCGGGACCATACGCAGTATTTT.

CDR3 DNA sequence: TGTGCCACCAGCAGAGCGAGCGGGTGGGGGTTAGAGACCCAGTACTTC. Amino acid sequence: CATSRASGWGLETQYF. The chain employs TRBV15 and TRBJ2-5, with TRBD2 as a possible D gene (6 bases). CDR3 length: 16 amino acids. Trimming pared 1 base from V and 4 bases from J, leaving 16 bases between. CDR1 and CDR2 (germline): LNHNV, YYDKDF (reference sequence).

The CDR3 loop is CASSGSRNTEAFF. The CDR3 DNA reads TGTGCCAGCAGCGGAAGCAGAAACACTGAAGCTTTCTTT. The V call is TRBV7-2, the J call TRBJ1-1; D gene unclear. The germline V and J ends were trimmed by 5 bases and 2 bases, with 9 bases remaining between them. There are 13 residues in the CDR3. The V gene's germline CDR1 is SGHTA and CDR2 FQGNSA.

The chain recombines TRBV7-2 with TRBJ2-7; 7 positions match TRBD1. CDR1 is SGHTA and CDR2 is FQGNSA in the germline V gene. The junction had 16 bases not matched to a gene; V was cut back by 1 base and J by 4 bases. The CDR3 runs 18 residues. The CDR3 sequence is CASSLGPPGTAQAYEQYF. The CDR3 DNA reads as TGTGCCAGCAGCTTAGGTCCTCCCGGGACAGCGCAAGCGTACGAGCAGTACTTC.

This clone was picked up a small number of times. CDR3 nucleotides: TGTGCCAGTAGTTCGAGTAGCGGCAGCACAGATACGCAGTATTTT. Translation gives CASSSSSGSTDTQYF. This chain joins TRBV19 and TRBJ2-3, with a possible D match to TRBD2 (6 bases). CDR3 length: 15 residues. V was pared by 5 bases and J by 0 bases, with 12 bases between. Germline CDR1 is LNHDA and CDR2 is SQIVND (reference sequence).